The 8 T cell receptor beta chains below were found in one sample sequenced in a study of T-cell reconstitution after alpha-beta-depleted transplantation in children. The library targeted TCRbeta and was prepared with unique molecular identifiers. From the PCR reads, TCRdb called clonotypes with MiXCR, one entry per CDR3 protein. The top ten clones hold approximately 17% of a sample with around 72,000 distinct CDR3 sequences, roughly 4.4% of them seen once. The input for sequencing was PBMCs, mostly from graft donor cells, taken 180 days after TCRalphabeta/CD19-depleted stem cell transplant. The receptors were gathered from a boy younger than two who had a stem cell transplant for acute myeloid leukemia, so the T cells may come from the graft donor.

This clonotype was observed at least ten times. The gene calls are TRBV2 and TRBJ1-6; D remains unclear. The CDR3 totals 13 residues. Trimming took 3 bases from V and 7 from J, leaving 7 bases between them. Germline V gene data show CDR1 as SNHLY and CDR2 as FYNNEI. CDR3 amino acids: CASSEFGNSPLHF. CDR3 nucleotides: TGTGCCAGCAGTGAGTTCGGGAATTCACCCCTCCACTTT.

The sample holds a few counts of this clonotype. V usage is TRBV4-3 and J usage is TRBJ2-1, with 12 bases that match TRBD2. The CDR3 sequence is 19 residues long. Germline trimming cut 0 bases from V and 4 bases from J; bases unmatched to any gene: 10. Germline V lookup: CDR1 LGHNA, CDR2 YSLEER. CDR3 DNA: TGCGCCAGCAGCCAAGACGGTGTGGGGCTAGCGGGGGGGTACAATGAGCAGTTCTTC. It specifies CASSQDGVGLAGGYNEQFF.

This clonotype was counted at least ten times. The J gene is TRBJ2-1, the V gene TRBV20-1; TRBD2 matches 9 bases. The length of the CDR3 is 16 residues. Germline V gives CDR1 DFQATT, CDR2 SNEGSKA (reference sequence). Trimming cost V 1 base and J 4 bases; bases outside gene matches: 8. The CDR3 DNA follows: TGCAGTGCTAGAGGGAGAGGGACTAGCCCTTACAATGAGCAGTTCTTC. Translation: CSARGRGTSPYNEQFF.

This clonotype was seen at least ten times. The V gene is TRBV12-3 or TRBV12-4, the J gene TRBJ1-5, with D possibly being TRBD1 (5 bases). Trimming left V 3 bases short and J 4 bases short, with 13 bases between. The CDR3 has 15 residues. CDR3 in amino acids: CASSLGGWGNQPQHF. The DNA of the CDR3 is TGTGCCAGCAGTTTGGGGGGTTGGGGAAATCAGCCCCAGCATTTT.

This clonotype was seen many times. This chain links TRBV5-5 with TRBJ2-3; D is uncertain. Germline V gene sequence: CDR1 SGHKS, CDR2 YYEKEE (reference sequence). The V and J ends lost 2 bases and 3 bases respectively, with 4 bases between them. This CDR3 has 12 amino acids. Here the CDR3 reads CASSLETDTQYF. Here the CDR3 DNA reads TGTGCCAGCAGCTTAGAGACAGATACGCAGTATTTT.

This clonotype was seen repeatedly, ten times or more. The genes are TRBV20-1 and TRBJ2-6, with D possibly being TRBD1 or TRBD2 (5 bases each). CDR3 length: 19 amino acids. Germline V gives CDR1 DFQATT, CDR2 SNEGSKA (reference sequence). Trimming shortened V by 0 bases and J by 1 base, and 19 bases separated the two germline ends. The CDR3 loop reads CSARERPGRFLSGANVLTF. For the CDR3, the DNA is TGCAGTGCTAGAGAACGACCGGGACGATTCCTTTCTGGGGCCAACGTCCTGACTTTC.

This clonotype has ten or more counts. The V gene is TRBV6-1, the J gene TRBJ2-2; the match to TRBD1 covers 9 bases. The length of the CDR3 is 15 residues. Trimming at V came to 2 bases and at J to 9 bases, leaving 7 bases not matched to a gene. Germline CDR1 is MNHNS and CDR2 is SASEGT. Here the CDR3 reads CASSEPGQGFWELFF. CDR3 bases: TGTGCCAGCAGTGAACCGGGACAGGGTTTTTGGGAGCTGTTTTTT.

In this sample, this clonotype turned up many times. The V call is TRBV12-3 or TRBV12-4, the J call TRBJ1-2; a possible D gene is TRBD1 (6 bases). The CDR3 contains 15 residues. The V gene lost 2 bases and the J gene lost 4 bases, with 14 bases spanning the gap. DNA for the CDR3: TGTGCCAGCAGTTTAATCCCGAGGGGGGGCTATGGCTACACCTTC. This codes for CASSLIPRGGYGYTF.